This T cell receptor beta chain was captured in a study of T cells after yellow fever vaccination. Overall study findings and caveats: Abundant clonotypes from the bulk population could have been carried over as contaminants into FACS-sorted repertoires. Few clonotypes appeared in both CD4 and CD8 compartments. It was the secondary response that reached its peak faster, day 5 versus 15, but it was weaker. Most primary-vaccination clones reappeared after the booster (around 95% CD4, roughly 90% CD8).

TCRdb recomputed calls from the 5' RACE reads with MiXCR, one row per CDR3 protein. Of hundreds of thousands of distinct CDR3 sequences listed, approximately 15% are singletons. The CDR3 runs to 20 residues. Per germline, CDR1 SGHAT and CDR2 FQDESV (reference sequence). V shed 5 bases and J 0 bases; nucleotides not matched to a gene: 12. This clonotype was observed a few times. Its antigen is undetermined. Sequencing was performed on PBMCs, taken on the day of the yellow fever booster vaccination. The sequence was collected from a man aged 25 to 45 who received the YFV17D yellow fever vaccine. V usage is TRBV11-1 and J usage is TRBJ2-1; TRBD2 matches at 14 bases. DNA for the CDR3: TGTGCCAGCAGCCACCCGGGACTAGCGGGAGCAGTACGCTCCTACAATGAGCAGTTCTTC. Translating gives CASSHPGLAGAVRSYNEQFF.